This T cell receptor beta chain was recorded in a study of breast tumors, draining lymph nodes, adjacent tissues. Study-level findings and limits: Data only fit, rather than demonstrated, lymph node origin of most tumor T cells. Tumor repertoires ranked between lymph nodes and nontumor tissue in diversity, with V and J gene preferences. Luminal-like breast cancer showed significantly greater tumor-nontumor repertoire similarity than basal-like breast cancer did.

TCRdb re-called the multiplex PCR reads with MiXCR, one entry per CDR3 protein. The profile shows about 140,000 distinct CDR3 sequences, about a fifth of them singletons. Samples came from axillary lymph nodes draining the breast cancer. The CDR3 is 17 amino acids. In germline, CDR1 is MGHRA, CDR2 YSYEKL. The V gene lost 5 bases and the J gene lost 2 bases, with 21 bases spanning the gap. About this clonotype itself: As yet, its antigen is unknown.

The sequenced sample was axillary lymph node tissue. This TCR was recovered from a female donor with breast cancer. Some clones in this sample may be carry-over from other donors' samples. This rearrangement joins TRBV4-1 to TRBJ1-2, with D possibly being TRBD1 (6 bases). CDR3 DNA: TGCGCCAGCAGCAGCACGCCTACAGGGTGGGACAACTATGGCTACACCTTC. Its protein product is CASSSTPTGWDNYGYTF.